These 8 T cell receptor beta chains were all obtained from the same sample, sequenced in a study of T cells in women clearing cervical HPV infection. Sequencing was performed with immunoSEQ multiplex PCR; in TCRdb, only in-frame clones are kept and a portion is missing. The repertoire table contains 15,000 to 20,000 clones. Sequencing input: blood buffy coat. The receptors stem from a woman between 18 and 70 years old with a cervical HPV16 infection that either progressed to CIN3+ or cleared (not recorded which).

A remark on this clone: From the germline J gene comes the end of the CDR3, since the read stops 3 residues before it. V usage is TRBV7-7 and J usage is TRBJ2-1; 9 bases fit TRBD2. This CDR3 is built from 16 residues. Trimming removed 3 bases from V and 4 bases from J; junction bases left unmatched: 7. Germline assignment: CDR1 SSHAT and CDR2 FNYEAQ (reference sequence). The CDR3 sequence: CASSFARTSEYNEQFF. The CDR3 bases that were read are TGTGCCAGCAGCTTCGCTAGGACTAGCGAGTACAATGAG.

Comment on this clone: The observed sequence ends 3 residues before the CDR3 terminus, with the missing tail filled in from the germline J gene. The V call is TRBV20-1, the J call TRBJ2-5; 15 bases map to TRBD2. The germline gives CDR1 DFQATT, CDR2 SNEGSKA (reference sequence). The V segment lost 6 bases and the J segment 5 bases; nucleotides outside the gene matches: 7. The CDR3 has 15 amino acids. The covered CDR3 bases are TGCAGTGCCGGGAGGGGACTAGCGGGAGGCGAGACC. Translating it yields CSAGRGLAGGET. The CDR3 in its entirety is CSAGRGLAGGETQYF.

A note on this clone: The CDR3 extends 3 residues past the end of the read, so its final part is completed from the germline J gene. J is TRBJ2-3 and V is TRBV2; tentative D call: TRBD1 (5 bases). This CDR3 has 17 amino acids. V was trimmed by 2 bases and J by 3 bases, leaving 18 bases between them. CDR1 and CDR2 (germline): SNHLY, FYNNEI. This CDR3 reads CASSETRQILSTDTQYF. The CDR3 DNA, read in part, is TGTGCCAGCAGTGAAACCCGACAGATCCTGAGTACAGATACG.

Note on this clone: The sequenced fragment ends 3 residues before the CDR3 boundary, so the rest is inferred from the germline J gene. V usage is TRBV12-3 or TRBV12-4 and J usage is TRBJ1-2; perhaps TRBD1 as D (6 bases). The CDR3 extends over 13 amino acids. The sequenced part of the CDR3 DNA is TGTGCCAGCAGTTTCCCGGGACACCTCCGC. It codes for CASSFPGHLR. The full CDR3 reads CASSFPGHLRYTF.

Details on this clone: The read terminates 3 residues ahead of where the CDR3 ends, so the germline J gene completes it. This rearrangement joins TRBV19 to TRBJ1-2, with 10 bases fitting TRBD1. The CDR3 is 14 amino acids. Germline V gene data show CDR1 as LNHDA and CDR2 as SQIVND (reference sequence). CDR3 DNA, as far as it was read: TGTGCCAGTAGCGAGGGACAGGGGAAGAACGAC. It specifies CASSEGQGKND. The whole CDR3 reads CASSEGQGKNDYTF. Using reference TRBV19 and TRBJ1-2 for the parts outside the CDR3, the full variable domain is DGGITQSPKYLFRKEGQNVTLSCEQNLNHDAMYWYRQDPGQGLRLIYYSQIVNDFQKGDIAEGYSVSREKKESFPLTVTSAQKNPTAFYLCASSEGQGKNDYTFGSGTRLTVV.

As for this clone: The missing CDR3 end, 3 residues past where the read stops, is filled in from the germline J gene. The V call is TRBV2, the J call TRBJ1-2; 7 nucleotides align to TRBD1. CDR3 length: 18 amino acids. Germline values: CDR1 SNHLY, CDR2 FYNNEI. The CDR3 bases that were read are TGTGCCAGCAGTCCAGGGGTCTTGGGACAGCCTTCCACAGATACC. It codes for CASSPGVLGQPSTDT. The CDR3 reads in full as CASSPGVLGQPSTDTYTF.

On this clone: The read terminates 3 residues ahead of where the CDR3 ends, so the germline J gene completes it. This chain uses TRBV7-8 with TRBJ2-5; D perhaps matches TRBD1 (5 bases). CDR3 size: 13 residues. Trimming stripped 5 bases from V and 5 bases from J, with 12 bases between. Germline V CDR1 and CDR2: SGHVS, FQNEAQ. The CDR3 spells CASSQNPGETQYF. The DNA read from the CDR3 is TGTGCCAGCAGCCAGAATCCAGGGGAGACC.

In regard to this clone: From the germline J gene comes the end of the CDR3, since the read stops 3 residues before it. The chain combines TRBV5-1 with TRBJ1-4, with D maybe TRBD1 (5 bases). The CDR3 is 16 residues long. The germline gives CDR1 SGHRS, CDR2 YFSETQ. The V and J ends lost 4 bases and 5 bases respectively, with 18 bases between them. CDR3: CASSPGTHSGNEKLFF. The sequenced CDR3 bases are TGCGCCAGCAGCCCCGGGACTCACTCCGGGAATGAAAAA.